The next 23 T cell receptor beta chains were all read from a single sample in a study of blood T cell repertoires in COVID-19. The data were produced by immunoSEQ multiplex PCR, yet TCRdb's version contains in-frame clones alone and is incomplete. The sample lists about 210,000 clones; about 88% were seen once. The sequencing sample was made of PBMCs or T cells enriched from blood (not recorded which). Receptor source: a young woman who had been exposed to COVID-19.

The rearrangement links TRBV20-1 to TRBJ2-1; D not certain. This CDR3 is 11 amino acids long. Trimming shortened V by 3 bases and J by 7 bases, and 7 bases separated the two germline ends. The germline gives CDR1 DFQATT, CDR2 SNEGSKA (reference sequence). The CDR3 spells CSASLQNEQFF. CDR3 DNA sequence: TGCAGTGCTAGCCTGCAGAATGAGCAGTTCTTC.

The V and J genes are TRBV19 and TRBJ1-2, with TRBD1 matching over 10 bases. V shed 4 bases and J 4 bases; nucleotides not matched to a gene: 15. Germline V gives CDR1 LNHDA, CDR2 SQIVND (reference sequence). The CDR3 consists of 18 residues. This CDR3 reads CASSTLPGTGAKSYGYTF. DNA for the CDR3: TGTGCCAGTAGTACCCTACCTGGGACAGGGGCCAAGTCCTATGGCTACACCTTC.

The CDR3 loop is CASQGASQPQHF. In nucleotides, the CDR3 is TGTGCCAGCCAGGGTGCTAGTCAGCCCCAGCATTTT. The rearrangement joins TRBV6-6 to TRBJ1-5; the D gene is possibly TRBD1 (5 bases). V lost 8 bases, J lost 6 bases, and 11 bases lay in between. The CDR3 totals 12 residues. Germline V gives CDR1 MNHNY, CDR2 SVGAGI (reference sequence).

This chain uses TRBV13 with TRBJ1-2, with 8 positions matching TRBD1. This CDR3 comprises 15 residues. Germline CDR1 is PRHDT and CDR2 is FYEKMQ (reference sequence). V shed 5 bases and J 0 bases; nucleotides not matched to a gene: 5. The DNA for the CDR3 is TGTGCCAGCAGCCAAGGACAGGGAACTAACTATGGCTACACCTTC. This codes for CASSQGQGTNYGYTF.

The chain uses TRBV5-8 and TRBJ2-6; D gene uncertain. V lost 4 bases, J lost 4 bases, and 6 bases lay in between. Per the germline V gene, CDR1 is SGHTS and CDR2 is YDEGEE. The CDR3 is 13 residues long. The CDR3 spells CASSTFGANVLTF. For the CDR3, the DNA is TGTGCCAGCAGCACATTCGGGGCCAACGTCCTGACTTTC.

The CDR3 DNA follows: TGCGCCAGCAGCTTACTAGATGGACCGAATGAGCAGTTCTTC. Its translation is CASSLLDGPNEQFF. This chain links TRBV5-1 with TRBJ2-1; possible D gene TRBD2, 5 bases. CDR3 length equals 14 residues. Germline V CDR1 and CDR2: SGHRS, YFSETQ. With 2 bases removed from V and 7 bases from J, the gap between germline ends came to 13 bases.

The rearrangement uses TRBV20-1 and TRBJ1-4; tentative D call: TRBD1 (5 bases). Trimming shortened V by 3 bases and J by 6 bases, and 17 bases separated the two germline ends. In germline, CDR1 is DFQATT, CDR2 SNEGSKA (reference sequence). This CDR3 spans 15 amino acids. CDR3 coding DNA: TGCAGTGCTAGTTGGCAGGGCCGGGGGGATGAAAAACTGTTTTTT. This gives the protein CSASWQGRGDEKLFF.

This clone was counted once. The chain has TRBV9 and TRBJ2-3; perhaps TRBD2 as D (5 bases). Trimming took off 0 bases at V and 5 bases at J, with 16 bases between the two ends. The CDR3 sequence is 16 residues long. Germline loops: CDR1 SGDLS, CDR2 YYNGEE. The CDR3 DNA reads TGTGCCAGCAGCGTAGCTGGGCTAGCTGGGGTAGATACGCAGTATTTT. Translating gives CASSVAGLAGVDTQYF.

This chain links TRBV19 with TRBJ1-2; the D is unclear. Germline V gives CDR1 LNHDA, CDR2 SQIVND (reference sequence). The CDR3 covers 16 residues. With 5 bases removed from V and 4 bases from J, the gap between germline ends came to 20 bases. CDR3 residues: CASSVVVGGSSYGYTF. In DNA form, the CDR3 reads TGTGCCAGTAGTGTAGTCGTCGGCGGCTCATCCTATGGCTACACCTTC.

The chain carries TRBV27 and TRBJ1-2, with a weak D call TRBD1 (5 bases). There are 13 residues in the CDR3. Germline assignment: CDR1 MNHEY and CDR2 SMNVEV (reference sequence). V lost 5 bases and J 8 bases, leaving 15 bases between the germline ends. The CDR3 DNA reads TGTGCCAGCAGTCTGGAGGGCAGGGCCGGCTACACCTTC. Translated: CASSLEGRAGYTF.

The chain carries TRBV12-5 and TRBJ1-6; D unclear. The V gene's germline CDR1 is LGHNT and CDR2 FRNRAP. The V end was cut by 1 base, the J end by 6 bases, with 4 bases between. This CDR3 contains 13 residues. CDR3 nucleotides: TGTGCTAGTGGTTTGGGGGCTAATTCACCCCTCCACTTT. Encoded protein: CASGLGANSPLHF.

This clone was counted a few times. The gene calls are TRBV11-2 and TRBJ1-1; D unresolved. CDR3 length: 13 amino acids. Germline V gene lookup returns CDR1 SGHAT and CDR2 FQNNGV. V was trimmed by 3 bases and J by 6 bases, leaving 11 bases between them. The CDR3 nucleotides read TGTGCCAGCAGCTTTTTAGAGGATGCTGAAGCTTTCTTT. Protein sequence: CASSFLEDAEAFF.

This clone came up once. The V call is TRBV13, the J call TRBJ1-6; D ambiguous. The CDR3 consists of 17 residues. The germline gives CDR1 PRHDT, CDR2 FYEKMQ (reference sequence). Trimming stripped 4 bases from V and 4 bases from J, with 17 bases between. CDR3 sequence reads: CASSSQQISKYNSPLHF. In nucleotides, the CDR3 is TGTGCCAGCAGCTCACAACAGATCTCTAAGTATAATTCACCCCTCCACTTT.

The chain joins TRBV25-1 to TRBJ1-3; possible D gene TRBD1, 6 bases. This CDR3 comprises 14 residues. Germline CDR1 is MGHDK and CDR2 is SYGVNS. The V end lost 6 bases, the J end lost 4 bases, and 13 bases lay between the germline ends. CDR3 loop: CASSSWGQGNTIYF. Written as DNA, the CDR3 is TGTGCCAGCAGCTCTTGGGGGCAGGGAAACACCATATATTTT.

This sequence joins TRBV28 and TRBJ2-4; possibly TRBD1 for D (5 bases). This CDR3 is built from 11 residues. Per the germline V gene, CDR1 is MDHEN and CDR2 is SYDVKM. Trimming took off 4 bases at V and 13 bases at J, with 11 bases between the two ends. The CDR3 sequence: CASSSPRGQYF. CDR3 coding DNA: TGTGCCAGCAGTTCCCCAAGGGGCCAGTACTTC.

The V call is TRBV5-4, the J call TRBJ2-1; the match to TRBD1 covers 9 bases. There are 15 residues in the CDR3. The V segment lost 5 bases and the J segment 5 bases; nucleotides outside the gene matches: 8. From germline, CDR1 is SGHNT and CDR2 YYREEE (reference sequence). This CDR3 is CASRTRTGVNNEQFF. DNA of the CDR3: TGTGCCAGCAGAACTCGGACAGGGGTCAACAATGAGCAGTTCTTC.

Comment on this clone: This sample also contains other DNA sequences that code for the same CDR3. This chain uses TRBV19 with TRBJ1-3; D not certain. The CDR3 has 13 residues. V was trimmed by 1 base and J by 3 bases, leaving 4 bases between them. Per the germline V gene, CDR1 is LNHDA and CDR2 is SQIVND (reference sequence). The CDR3 DNA reads TGTGCCAGTAGTATAGGCGGTGGAAACACCATATATTTT. Protein sequence: CASSIGGGNTIYF.

The chain couples TRBV29-1 to TRBJ1-4, with TRBD1 matching over 9 bases. CDR1 and CDR2 from the germline V gene are SQVTM and ANQGSEA. CDR3 length: 16 residues. The V gene end was trimmed by 3 bases and the J gene end by 2 bases; junction bases not matched to a gene: 7. The CDR3 bases are TGCAGCGTTGACGACAGGGGGGGATCGACTAATGAAAAACTGTTTTTT. Protein product: CSVDDRGGSTNEKLFF.

The rearrangement uses TRBV3-1 (or the pseudogene TRBV3-2) and TRBJ1-1, with a weak D call TRBD1 (5 bases). Trimming stripped 0 bases from V and 5 bases from J, with 13 bases between. CDR1 and CDR2 (germline): LGHDT, YNNKEL (reference sequence). The CDR3 has 15 residues. The CDR3 nucleotides read TGTGCCAGCAGCCAAGACTACTCTGGGGGGACTGAAGCTTTCTTT. It encodes CASSQDYSGGTEAFF.

The chain employs TRBV5-1 and TRBJ2-2; D is perhaps TRBD1 (5 bases). The ends were cut back, 4 bases at V and 5 bases at J, with 18 bases in the middle. The CDR3 spans 16 residues. Germline-derived CDR1 and CDR2 are SGHRS and YFSETQ. CDR3 amino acids: CASSVGHSIGTGELFF. CDR3 nucleotide sequence: TGCGCCAGCAGCGTTGGACATAGCATTGGGACCGGGGAGCTGTTTTTT.

This chain connects TRBV21-1 to TRBJ1-2; TRBD1, the table's D call, was not compared with the DNA. TRBV21-1 is reported as a pseudogene. The CDR3 contains 14 residues. This CDR3 is CASTQRDRPYGYTF. CDR3 coding DNA: TGTGCCAGCACCCAAAGGGACAGACCCTATGGCTACACCTTC.

This clone was recorded a few times. The V and J genes are TRBV6-5 and TRBJ2-1; TRBD1 matches 10 bases. The V gene's germline CDR1 is MNHEY and CDR2 SVGAGI. This CDR3 is built from 15 residues. Trimming removed 6 bases from V and 12 bases from J; junction bases left unmatched: 14. Here the CDR3 DNA reads TGTGCCAGCAGCGCTACCGGGACAGGGGTCTTTCGGCAGTTCTTC. This sequence encodes CASSATGTGVFRQFF.

This chain connects TRBV28 to TRBJ1-3; D is possibly TRBD1 (6 bases). Germline V gene sequence: CDR1 MDHEN, CDR2 SYDVKM. The CDR3 runs 16 residues. V gave up 5 bases and J gave up 0 bases, with 14 bases separating them. CDR3 in DNA: TGTGCCAGCAGTATCGGACAGCGGATCTCTGGAAACACCATATATTTT. Its protein product is CASSIGQRISGNTIYF.